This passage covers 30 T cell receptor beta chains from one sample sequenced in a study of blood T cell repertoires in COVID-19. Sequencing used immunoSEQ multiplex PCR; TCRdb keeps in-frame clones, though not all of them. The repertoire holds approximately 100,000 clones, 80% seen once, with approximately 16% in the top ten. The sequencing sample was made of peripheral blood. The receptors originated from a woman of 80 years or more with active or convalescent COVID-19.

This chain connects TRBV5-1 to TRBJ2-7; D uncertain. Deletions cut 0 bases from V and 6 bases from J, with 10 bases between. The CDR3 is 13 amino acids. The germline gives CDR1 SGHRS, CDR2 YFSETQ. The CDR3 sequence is CASSLDSLSEQYF. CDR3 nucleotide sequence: TGCGCCAGCAGCTTGGACAGCCTCAGCGAGCAGTACTTC.

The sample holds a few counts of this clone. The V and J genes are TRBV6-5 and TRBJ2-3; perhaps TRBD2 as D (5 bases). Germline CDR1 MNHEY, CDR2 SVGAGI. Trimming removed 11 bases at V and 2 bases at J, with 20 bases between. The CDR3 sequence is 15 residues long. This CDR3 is CASIRNRRATDTQYF. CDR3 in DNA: TGTGCCTCAATCCGAAACCGGCGGGCCACAGATACGCAGTATTTT.

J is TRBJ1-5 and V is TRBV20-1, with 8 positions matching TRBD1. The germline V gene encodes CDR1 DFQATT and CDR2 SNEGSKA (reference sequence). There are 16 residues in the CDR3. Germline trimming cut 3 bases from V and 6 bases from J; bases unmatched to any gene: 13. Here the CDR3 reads CSASWSGGQSSQPQHF. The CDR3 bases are TGCAGTGCTAGTTGGTCAGGGGGCCAGAGTAGTCAGCCCCAGCATTTT.

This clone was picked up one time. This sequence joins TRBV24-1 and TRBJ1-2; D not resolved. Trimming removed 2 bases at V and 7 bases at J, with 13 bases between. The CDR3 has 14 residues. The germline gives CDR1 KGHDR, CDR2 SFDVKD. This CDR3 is CATSDSGFVSGYTF. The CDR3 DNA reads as TGTGCCACCAGTGATTCGGGGTTTGTTTCTGGCTACACCTTC.

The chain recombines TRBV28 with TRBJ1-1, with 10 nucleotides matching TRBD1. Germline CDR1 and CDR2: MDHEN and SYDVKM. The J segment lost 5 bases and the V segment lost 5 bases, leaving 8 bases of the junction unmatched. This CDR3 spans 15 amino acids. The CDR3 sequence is CASSPGQGVRTEAFF. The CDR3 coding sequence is TGTGCCAGCAGTCCCGGACAGGGGGTTAGAACTGAAGCTTTCTTT.

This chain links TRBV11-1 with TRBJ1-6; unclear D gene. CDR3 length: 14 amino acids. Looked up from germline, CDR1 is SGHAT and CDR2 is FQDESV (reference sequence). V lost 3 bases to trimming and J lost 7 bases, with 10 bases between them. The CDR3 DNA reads TGTGCCAGCAGCTTCGCGATGACAAATTCACCCCTCCACTTT. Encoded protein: CASSFAMTNSPLHF.

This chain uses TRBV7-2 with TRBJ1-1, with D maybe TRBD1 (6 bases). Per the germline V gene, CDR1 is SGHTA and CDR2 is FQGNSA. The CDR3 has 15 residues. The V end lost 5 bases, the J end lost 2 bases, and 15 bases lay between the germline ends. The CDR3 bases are TGTGCCAGCAGCGTAAGGGGGGGGGAAAACACTGAAGCTTTCTTT. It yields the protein CASSVRGGENTEAFF.

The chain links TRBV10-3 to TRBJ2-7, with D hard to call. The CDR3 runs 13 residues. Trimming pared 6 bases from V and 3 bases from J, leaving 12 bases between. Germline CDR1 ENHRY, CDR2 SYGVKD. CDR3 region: CAISIQVHYEQYF. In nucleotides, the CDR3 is TGTGCCATCAGCATCCAGGTTCACTACGAGCAGTACTTC.

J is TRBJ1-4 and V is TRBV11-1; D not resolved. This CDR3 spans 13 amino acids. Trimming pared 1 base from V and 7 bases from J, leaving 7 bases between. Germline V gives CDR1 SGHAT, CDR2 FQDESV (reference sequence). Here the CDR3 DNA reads TGTGCCAGCAGCTTAGGAGAGCGTGAAAAACTGTTTTTT. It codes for CASSLGEREKLFF.

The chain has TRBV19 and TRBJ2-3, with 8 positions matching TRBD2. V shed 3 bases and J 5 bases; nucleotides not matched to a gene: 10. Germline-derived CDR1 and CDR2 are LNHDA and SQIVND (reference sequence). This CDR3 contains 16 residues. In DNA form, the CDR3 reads TGTGCCAGTAGTATGACGGGGGGGCCTCGCGGAGATACGCAGTATTTT. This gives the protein CASSMTGGPRGDTQYF. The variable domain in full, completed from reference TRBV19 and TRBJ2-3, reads DGGITQSPKYLFRKEGQNVTLSCEQNLNHDAMYWYRQDPGQGLRLIYYSQIVNDFQKGDIAEGYSVSREKKESFPLTVTSAQKNPTAFYLCASSMTGGPRGDTQYFGPGTRLTVL.

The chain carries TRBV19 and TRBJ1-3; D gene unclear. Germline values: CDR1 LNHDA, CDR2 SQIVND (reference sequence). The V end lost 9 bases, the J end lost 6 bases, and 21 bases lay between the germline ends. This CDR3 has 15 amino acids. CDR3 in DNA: TGTGCCAGCAAACCGGCCGGCAAGGGAGTAAACACCATATATTTT. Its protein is CASKPAGKGVNTIYF.

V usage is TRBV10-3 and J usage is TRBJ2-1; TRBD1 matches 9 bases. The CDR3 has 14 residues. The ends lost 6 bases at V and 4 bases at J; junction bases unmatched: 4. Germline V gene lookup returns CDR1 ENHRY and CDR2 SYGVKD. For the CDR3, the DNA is TGTGCCATCAGGCCGGGACAGGGTTACAATGAGCAGTTCTTC. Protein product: CAIRPGQGYNEQFF.

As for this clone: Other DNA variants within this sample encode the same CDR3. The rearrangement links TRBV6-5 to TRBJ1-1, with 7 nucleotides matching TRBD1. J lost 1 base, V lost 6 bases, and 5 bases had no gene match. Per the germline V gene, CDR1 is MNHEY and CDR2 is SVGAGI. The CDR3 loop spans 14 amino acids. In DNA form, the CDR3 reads TGTGCCAGCAGCCCACGGACAGGGAACACTGAAGCTTTCTTT. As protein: CASSPRTGNTEAFF.

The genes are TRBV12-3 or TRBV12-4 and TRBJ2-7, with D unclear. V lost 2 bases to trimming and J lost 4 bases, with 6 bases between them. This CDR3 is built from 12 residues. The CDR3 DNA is TGTGCCAGCAGTTTATGGCTTTACGAGCAGTACTTC. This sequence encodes CASSLWLYEQYF.

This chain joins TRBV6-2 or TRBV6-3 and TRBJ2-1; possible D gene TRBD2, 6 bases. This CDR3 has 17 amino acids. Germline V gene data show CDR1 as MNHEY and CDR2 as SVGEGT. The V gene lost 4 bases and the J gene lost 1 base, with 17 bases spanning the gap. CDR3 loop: CASSLADNKSSYNEQFF. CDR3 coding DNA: TGTGCCAGCAGTTTAGCGGATAATAAATCTTCCTACAATGAGCAGTTCTTC.

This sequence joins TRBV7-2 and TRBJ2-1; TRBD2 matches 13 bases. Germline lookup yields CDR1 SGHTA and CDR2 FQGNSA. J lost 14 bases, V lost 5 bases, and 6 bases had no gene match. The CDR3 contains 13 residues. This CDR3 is CASSPGLAGNEFF. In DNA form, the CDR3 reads TGTGCCAGCAGCCCGGGACTAGCGGGAAATGAGTTCTTC.

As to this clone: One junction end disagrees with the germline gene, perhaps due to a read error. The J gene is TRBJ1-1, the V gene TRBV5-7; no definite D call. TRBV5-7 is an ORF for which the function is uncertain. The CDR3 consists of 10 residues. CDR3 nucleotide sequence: TGTGCCAGCAGCCCCGGGTTCCCAATGTTT. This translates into CASSPGFPMF.

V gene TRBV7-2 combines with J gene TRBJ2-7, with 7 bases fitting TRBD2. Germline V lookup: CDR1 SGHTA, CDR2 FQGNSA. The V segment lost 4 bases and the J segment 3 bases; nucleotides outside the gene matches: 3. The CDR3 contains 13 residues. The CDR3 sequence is CASSSRGVYEQYF. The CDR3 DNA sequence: TGTGCCAGCAGCTCCCGGGGGGTCTACGAGCAGTACTTC.

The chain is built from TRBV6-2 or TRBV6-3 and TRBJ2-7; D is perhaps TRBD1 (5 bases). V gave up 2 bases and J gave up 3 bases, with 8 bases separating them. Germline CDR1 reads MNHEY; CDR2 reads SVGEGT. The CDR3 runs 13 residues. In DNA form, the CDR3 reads TGTGCCAGCAGTTACATCCAGGGCTACGAGCAGTACTTC. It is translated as CASSYIQGYEQYF.

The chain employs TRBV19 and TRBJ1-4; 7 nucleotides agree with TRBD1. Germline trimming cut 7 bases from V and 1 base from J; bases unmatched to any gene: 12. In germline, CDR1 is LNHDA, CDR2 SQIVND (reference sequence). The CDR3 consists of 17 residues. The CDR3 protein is CASIRTTGTGTNEKLFF. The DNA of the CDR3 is TGTGCCAGTATCCGGACGACAGGGACCGGAACTAATGAAAAACTGTTTTTT.

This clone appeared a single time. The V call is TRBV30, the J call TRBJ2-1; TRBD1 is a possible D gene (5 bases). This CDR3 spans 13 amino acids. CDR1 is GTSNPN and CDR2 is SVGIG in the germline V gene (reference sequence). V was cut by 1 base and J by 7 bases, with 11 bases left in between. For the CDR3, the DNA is TGTGCCTGGAGTGGAGACAGAACAAATGAGCAGTTCTTC. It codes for CAWSGDRTNEQFF.

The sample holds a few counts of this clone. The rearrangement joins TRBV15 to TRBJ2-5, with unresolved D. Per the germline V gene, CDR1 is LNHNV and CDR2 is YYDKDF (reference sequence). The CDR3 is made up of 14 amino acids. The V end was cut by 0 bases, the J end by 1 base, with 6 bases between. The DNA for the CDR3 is TGTGCCACCAGCAGAGAGTCGGTCCAAGAGACCCAGTACTTC. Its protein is CATSRESVQETQYF. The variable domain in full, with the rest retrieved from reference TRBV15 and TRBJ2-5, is DAMVIQNPRYQVTQFGKPVTLSCSQTLNHNVMYWYQQKSSQAPKLLFHYYDKDFNNEADTPDNFQSRRPNTSFCFLDIRSPGLGDTAMYLCATSRESVQETQYFGPGTRLLVL.

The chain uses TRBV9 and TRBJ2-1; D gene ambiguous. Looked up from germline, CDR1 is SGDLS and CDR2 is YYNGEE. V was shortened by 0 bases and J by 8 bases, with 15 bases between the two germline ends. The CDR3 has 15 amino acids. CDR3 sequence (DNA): TGTGCCAGCAGCGTAGGTCGGGTAGAGCGCGATGAGCAGTTCTTC. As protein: CASSVGRVERDEQFF.

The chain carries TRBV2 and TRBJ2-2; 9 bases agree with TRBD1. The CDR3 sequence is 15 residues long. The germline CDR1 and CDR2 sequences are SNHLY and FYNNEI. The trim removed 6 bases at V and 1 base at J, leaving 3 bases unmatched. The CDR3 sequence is CASRMGQGNTGELFF. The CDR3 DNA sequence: TGTGCCAGCAGGATGGGACAGGGGAACACCGGGGAGCTGTTTTTT.

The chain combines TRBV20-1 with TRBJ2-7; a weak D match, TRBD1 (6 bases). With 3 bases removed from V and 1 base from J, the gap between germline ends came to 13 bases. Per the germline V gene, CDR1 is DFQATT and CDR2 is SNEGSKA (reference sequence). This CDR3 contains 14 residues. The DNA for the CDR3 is TGCAGTGCTAGTCTCAGCGGACAGTCCTACGAGCAGTACTTC. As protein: CSASLSGQSYEQYF.

Here the CDR3 reads CASSLAGGEETQYF. The DNA of the CDR3 is TGCGCCAGCAGCTTGGCCGGTGGTGAAGAGACCCAGTACTTC. The V call is TRBV5-1, the J call TRBJ2-5; D gene unclear. With 0 bases removed from V and 3 bases from J, the gap between germline ends came to 9 bases. Germline CDR1 and CDR2: SGHRS and YFSETQ. The CDR3 runs 14 residues. The whole variable domain, remainder taken from reference TRBV5-1 and TRBJ2-5, is KAGVTQTPRYLIKTRGQQVTLSCSPISGHRSVSWYQQTPGQGLQFLFEYFSETQRNKGNFPGRFSGRQFSNSRSEMNVSTLELGDSALYLCASSLAGGEETQYFGPGTRLLVL.

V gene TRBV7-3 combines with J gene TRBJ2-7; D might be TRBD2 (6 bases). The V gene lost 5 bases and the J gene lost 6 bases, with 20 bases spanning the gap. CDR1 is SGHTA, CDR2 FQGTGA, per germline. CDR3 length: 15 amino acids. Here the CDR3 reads CASSPSGTRTSEQYF. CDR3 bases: TGTGCCAGCAGCCCGTCCGGGACTCGAACCTCCGAGCAGTACTTC.

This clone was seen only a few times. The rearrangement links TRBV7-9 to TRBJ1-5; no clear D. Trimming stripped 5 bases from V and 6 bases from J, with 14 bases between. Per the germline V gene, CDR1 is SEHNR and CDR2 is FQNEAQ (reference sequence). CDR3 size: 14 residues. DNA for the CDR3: TGTGCCAGCAGCCCCGTGGCGGGGAGTCAGCCCCAGCATTTT. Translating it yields CASSPVAGSQPQHF.

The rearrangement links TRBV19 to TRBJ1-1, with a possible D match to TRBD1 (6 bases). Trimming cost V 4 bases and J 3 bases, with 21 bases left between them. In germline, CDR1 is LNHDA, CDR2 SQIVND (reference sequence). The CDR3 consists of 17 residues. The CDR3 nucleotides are TGTGCCAGTAGTAATTGGACGCCCACAGGGCCCTACACTGAAGCTTTCTTT. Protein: CASSNWTPTGPYTEAFF.

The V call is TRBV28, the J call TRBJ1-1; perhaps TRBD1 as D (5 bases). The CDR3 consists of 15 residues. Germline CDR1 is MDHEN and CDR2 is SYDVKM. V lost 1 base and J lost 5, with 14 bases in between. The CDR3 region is CASSLSQLGGTEAFF. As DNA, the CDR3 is TGTGCCAGCAGTTTATCGCAATTGGGGGGAACTGAAGCTTTCTTT.